This T cell receptor beta chain was observed in a study of cytomegalovirus exposure and HLA in healthy donors. Study in general: HLA-typed donors were the source of around 85 million unique TCRs held in an early data release.

The study ran its PCR with 60 Vbeta and 13 Jbeta primers. Original processing notes: A follow-up analysis tallied around 80 million unique TCR beta chains, 8.5 million to 14 million shared. The table came from immunoSEQ multiplex PCR; TCRdb's copy has only in-frame clones and leaves some out. V, J and clone size reflect that table, while D and trimming were determined from the DNA. In the table there are roughly 170,000 clones, 80% of which are singletons. Sequencing was carried out using PBMCs. The receptor was isolated from a young man in good health and CMV-seronegative.

CDR3 sequence (DNA): TGTGCCAGCAGCACCCCCGGGACAGGGGGCGCAGATACGCAGTATTTT. Amino acids: CASSTPGTGGADTQYF. V and J are TRBV13 and TRBJ2-3; the match to TRBD1 covers 12 bases. This CDR3 is 16 amino acids long. In germline, CDR1 is PRHDT, CDR2 FYEKMQ (reference sequence). The trim removed 5 bases at V and 4 bases at J, leaving 7 bases unmatched.